The TCR beta chain described here comes from a study of beta chain features in type 1 diabetes. About the research overall: The patient and healthy donor groups were comparable for age, gender and cell yields.

This clone has more than one count but fewer than ten. Its antigen is still unknown. Reverse transcribing all isolated RNA meant expressed TCRB transcripts were sequenced. Clones were read by immunoSEQ multiplex PCR, and TCRdb kept only the in-frame ones, dropping some. This sample has 130,000 to 150,000 clones, with about a tenth found just once. Study-wide findings and caveats: Patients with type 1 diabetes carried fewer insertions and had more deletions at their VDJ junctions. Researchers reported that naive, central memory and Treg TCRB repertoires appeared more similar in patients than in healthy donors. Researchers could not determine here whether HLA type influences TCRB rearrangement.

V dropped 6 bases and J dropped 7; count of bases not matched to a gene: 8. CDR3 length equals 14 residues. CDR1 is MNHNY, CDR2 SVGAGI, per germline (reference sequence). The TCR comes from a man between 18 and 35 years old in good health. This rearrangement joins TRBV6-6 to TRBJ1-4; 7 bases align to TRBD1. Sequencing used central memory CD4+ T cells from blood. This CDR3 reads CASRTQGISEKLFF. The CDR3 nucleotides read TGTGCCAGCAGGACACAGGGGATTAGTGAAAAACTGTTTTTT.